This entry features one T cell receptor beta chain sequence. The target antigen is unknown. This record belongs to a study of T cell responses to AZD1222 COVID-19 vaccine. Study as a whole: Some second doses came at about 4 weeks and others at about 12 weeks; these were pooled.

Study-level findings and limits: Scientists sampled the repertoires only once the peak T cell response had passed. The donor group comprised mostly white British people and more females; the analysis possibly underestimated clonal diversity. An increase in Spike-specific TCR breadth and depth was observed after two AZD1222 doses.

Sequenced by immunoSEQ multiplex PCR; TCRdb stores in-frame clones only, minus some. Of some 140,000 clones listed, roughly 90% are singletons. Specimen: peripheral blood, collected on day 0 of AZD1222 vaccination. The TCR sequence derives from an adult in good health.

DNA for the CDR3: TGTGCCAGCAGCTTAGTCTTTCCCAATGAGCAGTTCTTC. Translation gives CASSLVFPNEQFF. This rearrangement joins TRBV11-2 to TRBJ2-1; D unresolved. The V and J ends lost 1 base and 6 bases respectively, with 7 bases between them. The germline V gene encodes CDR1 SGHAT and CDR2 FQNNGV. This CDR3 has 13 amino acids.